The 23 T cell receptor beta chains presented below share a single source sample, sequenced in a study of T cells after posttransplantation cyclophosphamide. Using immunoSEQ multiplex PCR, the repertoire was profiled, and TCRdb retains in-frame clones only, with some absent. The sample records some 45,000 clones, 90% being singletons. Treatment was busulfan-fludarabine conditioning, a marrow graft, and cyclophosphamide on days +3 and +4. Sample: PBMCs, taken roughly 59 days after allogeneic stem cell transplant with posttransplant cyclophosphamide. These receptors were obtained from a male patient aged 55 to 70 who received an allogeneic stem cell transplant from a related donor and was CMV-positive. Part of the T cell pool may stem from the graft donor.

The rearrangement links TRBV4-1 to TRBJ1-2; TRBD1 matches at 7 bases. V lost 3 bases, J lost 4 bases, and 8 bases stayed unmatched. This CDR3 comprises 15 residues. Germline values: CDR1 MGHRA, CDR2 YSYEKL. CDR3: CASSHPAGQSYGYTF. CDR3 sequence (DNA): TGCGCCAGCAGCCACCCCGCGGGACAGAGCTATGGCTACACCTTC.

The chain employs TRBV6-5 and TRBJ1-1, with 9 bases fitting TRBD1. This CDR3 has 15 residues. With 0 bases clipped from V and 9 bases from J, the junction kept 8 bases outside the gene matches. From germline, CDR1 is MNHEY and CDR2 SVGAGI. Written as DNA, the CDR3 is TGTGCCAGCAGTTACTCCGGACAGGGGTCTAGTCAAGCTTTCTTT. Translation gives CASSYSGQGSSQAFF.

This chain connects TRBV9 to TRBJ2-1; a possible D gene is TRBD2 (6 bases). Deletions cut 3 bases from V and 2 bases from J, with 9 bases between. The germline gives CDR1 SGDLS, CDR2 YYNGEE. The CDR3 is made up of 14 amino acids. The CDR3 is CASSGLAPYNEQFF. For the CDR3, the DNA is TGTGCCAGCAGCGGTCTAGCGCCCTACAATGAGCAGTTCTTC.

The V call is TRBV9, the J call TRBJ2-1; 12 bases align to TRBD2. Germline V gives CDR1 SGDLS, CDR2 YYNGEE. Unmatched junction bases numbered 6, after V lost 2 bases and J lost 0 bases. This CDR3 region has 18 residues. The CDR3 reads CASSVGTSGLSSYNEQFF. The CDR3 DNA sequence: TGTGCCAGCAGCGTTGGGACTAGCGGGCTGAGCTCCTACAATGAGCAGTTCTTC.

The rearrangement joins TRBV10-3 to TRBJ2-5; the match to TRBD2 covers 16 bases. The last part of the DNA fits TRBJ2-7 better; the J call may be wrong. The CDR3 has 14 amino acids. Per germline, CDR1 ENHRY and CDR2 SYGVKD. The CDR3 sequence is CATGTSGGDGEQYF. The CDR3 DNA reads TGTGCCACCGGGACTAGCGGGGGGGATGGCGAGCAGTACTTC.

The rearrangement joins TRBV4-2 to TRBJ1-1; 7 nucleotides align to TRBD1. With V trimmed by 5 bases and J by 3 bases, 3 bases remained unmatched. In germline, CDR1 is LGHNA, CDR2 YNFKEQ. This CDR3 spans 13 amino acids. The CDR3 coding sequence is TGTGCCAGCAGCACCGGGACAGACACTGAAGCTTTCTTT. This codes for CASSTGTDTEAFF.

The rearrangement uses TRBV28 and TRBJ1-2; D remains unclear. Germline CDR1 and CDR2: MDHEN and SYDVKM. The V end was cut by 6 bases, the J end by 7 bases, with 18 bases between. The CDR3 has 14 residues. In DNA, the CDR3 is TGTGCCAGCAGCCCCGGAGGCCCTTGGGGTGGCTACACCTTC. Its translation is CASSPGGPWGGYTF.

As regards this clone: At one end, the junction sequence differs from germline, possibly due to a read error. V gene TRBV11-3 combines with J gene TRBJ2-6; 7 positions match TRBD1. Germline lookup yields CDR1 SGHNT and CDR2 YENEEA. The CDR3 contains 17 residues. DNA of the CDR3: TGTGCCAGCAGCACCCATCGAGGGGGCTCTGGTGCCAACGTCCTGACTTTC. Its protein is CASSTHRGGSGANVLTF.

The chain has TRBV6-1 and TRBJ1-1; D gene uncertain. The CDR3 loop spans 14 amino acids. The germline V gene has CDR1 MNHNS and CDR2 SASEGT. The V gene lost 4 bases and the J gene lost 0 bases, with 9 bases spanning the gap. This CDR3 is CASSVEVMNTEAFF. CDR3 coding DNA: TGTGCCAGCAGTGTTGAGGTCATGAACACTGAAGCTTTCTTT.

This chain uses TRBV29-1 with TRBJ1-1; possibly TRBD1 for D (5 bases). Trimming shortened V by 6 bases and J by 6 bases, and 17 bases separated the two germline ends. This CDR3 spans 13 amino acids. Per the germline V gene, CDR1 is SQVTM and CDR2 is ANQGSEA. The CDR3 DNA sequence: TGCAGCGTGGGGGGAAGGAACAGGCCTGAAGCTTTCTTT. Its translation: CSVGGRNRPEAFF.

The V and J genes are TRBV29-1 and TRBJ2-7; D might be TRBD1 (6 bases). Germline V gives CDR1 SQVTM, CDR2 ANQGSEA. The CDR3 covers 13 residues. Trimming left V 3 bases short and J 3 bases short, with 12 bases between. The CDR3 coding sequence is TGCAGCGTTGACACCGGACAGAACTACGAGCAGTACTTC. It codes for CSVDTGQNYEQYF.

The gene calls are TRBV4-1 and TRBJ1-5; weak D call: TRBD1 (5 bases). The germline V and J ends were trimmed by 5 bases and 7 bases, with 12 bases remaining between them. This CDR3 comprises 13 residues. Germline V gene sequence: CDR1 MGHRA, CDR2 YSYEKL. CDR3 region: CASSIFQGQPQHF. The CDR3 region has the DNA TGCGCCAGCAGCATATTTCAGGGCCAGCCCCAGCATTTT.

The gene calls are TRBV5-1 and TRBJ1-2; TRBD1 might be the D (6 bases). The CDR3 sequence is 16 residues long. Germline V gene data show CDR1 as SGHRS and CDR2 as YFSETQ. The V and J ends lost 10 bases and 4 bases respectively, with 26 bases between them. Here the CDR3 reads CAGEEWGLKRPYGYTF. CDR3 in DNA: TGCGCCGGGGAAGAATGGGGGCTAAAAAGACCCTATGGCTACACCTTC. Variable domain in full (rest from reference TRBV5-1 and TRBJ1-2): KAGVTQTPRYLIKTRGQQVTLSCSPISGHRSVSWYQQTPGQGLQFLFEYFSETQRNKGNFPGRFSGRQFSNSRSEMNVSTLELGDSALYLCAGEEWGLKRPYGYTFGSGTRLTVV.

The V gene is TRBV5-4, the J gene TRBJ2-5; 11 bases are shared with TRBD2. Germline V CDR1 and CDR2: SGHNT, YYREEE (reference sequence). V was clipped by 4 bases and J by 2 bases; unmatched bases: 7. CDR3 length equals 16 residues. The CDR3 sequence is CASSKLAGEPQETQYF. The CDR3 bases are TGTGCCAGCAGCAAACTAGCGGGGGAGCCACAAGAGACCCAGTACTTC.

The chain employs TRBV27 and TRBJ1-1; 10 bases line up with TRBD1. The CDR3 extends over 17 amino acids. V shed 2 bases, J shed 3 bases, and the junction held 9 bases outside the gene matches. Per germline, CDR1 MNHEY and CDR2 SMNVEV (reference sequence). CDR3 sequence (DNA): TGTGCCAGCAGTTTACGTGAGACAGGGGGCTTTCACACTGAAGCTTTCTTT. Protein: CASSLRETGGFHTEAFF.

This chain's CDR3 is CAISEKRGQGGFGEKLFF. CDR3 nucleotides: TGTGCCATCAGTGAGAAAAGGGGACAGGGGGGATTCGGAGAAAAACTGTTTTTT. The chain employs TRBV10-3 and TRBJ1-4, with 11 bases fitting TRBD1. Germline V gene lookup returns CDR1 ENHRY and CDR2 SYGVKD. Trimming at V came to 2 bases and at J to 8 bases, leaving 13 bases not matched to a gene. The CDR3 has 18 residues.

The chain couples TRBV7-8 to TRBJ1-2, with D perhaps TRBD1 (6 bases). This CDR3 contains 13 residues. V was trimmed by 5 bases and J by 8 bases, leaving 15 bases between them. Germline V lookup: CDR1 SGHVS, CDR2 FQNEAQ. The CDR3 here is CASSTRGGGGYTF. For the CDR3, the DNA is TGTGCCAGCAGCACCCGAGGGGGGGGCGGCTACACCTTC. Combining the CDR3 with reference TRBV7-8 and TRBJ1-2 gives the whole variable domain GAGVSQSPRYKVAKRGQDVALRCDPISGHVSLFWYQQALGQGPEFLTYFQNEAQLDKSGLPSDRFFAERPEGSVSTLKIQRTQQEDSAVYLCASSTRGGGGYTFGSGTRLTVV.

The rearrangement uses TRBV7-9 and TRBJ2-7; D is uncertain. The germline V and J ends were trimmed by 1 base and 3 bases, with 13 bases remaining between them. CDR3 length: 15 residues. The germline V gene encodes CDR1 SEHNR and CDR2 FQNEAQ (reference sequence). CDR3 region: CASSLVSGRVYEQYV. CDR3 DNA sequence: TGTGCCAGCAGCTTAGTGAGTGGTCGGGTCTACGAGCAGTACGTC.

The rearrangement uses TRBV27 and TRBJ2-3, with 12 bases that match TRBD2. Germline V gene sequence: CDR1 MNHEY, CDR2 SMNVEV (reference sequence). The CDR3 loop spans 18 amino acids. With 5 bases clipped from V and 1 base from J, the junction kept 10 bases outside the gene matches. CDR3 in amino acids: CASSPRLRTSGGTDTQYF. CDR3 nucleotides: TGTGCCAGCAGTCCCCGACTACGGACTAGCGGGGGCACAGATACGCAGTATTTT.

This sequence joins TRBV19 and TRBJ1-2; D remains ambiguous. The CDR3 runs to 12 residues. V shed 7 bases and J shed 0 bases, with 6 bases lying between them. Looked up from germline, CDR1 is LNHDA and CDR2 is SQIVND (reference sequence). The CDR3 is CASKRANYGYTF. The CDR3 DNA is TGTGCCAGTAAAAGAGCTAACTATGGCTACACCTTC.

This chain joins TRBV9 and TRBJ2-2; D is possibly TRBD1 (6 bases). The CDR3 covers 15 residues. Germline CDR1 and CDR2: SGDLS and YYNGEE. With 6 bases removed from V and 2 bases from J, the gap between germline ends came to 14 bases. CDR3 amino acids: CASKPDSANTGELFF. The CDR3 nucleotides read TGTGCCAGCAAACCGGACAGTGCTAACACCGGGGAGCTGTTTTTT.

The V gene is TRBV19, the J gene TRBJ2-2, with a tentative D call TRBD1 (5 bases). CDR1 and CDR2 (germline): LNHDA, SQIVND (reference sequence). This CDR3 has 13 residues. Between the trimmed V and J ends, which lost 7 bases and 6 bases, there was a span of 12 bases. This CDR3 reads CASNQGGAGELFF. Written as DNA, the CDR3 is TGTGCCAGTAATCAGGGCGGAGCCGGGGAGCTGTTTTTT.

CDR3 coding DNA: TGTGCCAGCAGCCAAACACTAGCGGGGGGGGTCGACAAAAACATTCAGTACTTC. Protein sequence: CASSQTLAGGVDKNIQYF. The genes are TRBV4-2 and TRBJ2-4; 13 positions match TRBD2. Germline loops: CDR1 LGHNA, CDR2 YNFKEQ. V gave up 2 bases and J gave up 3 bases; unmatched junction bases: 7. The CDR3 is made up of 18 amino acids.